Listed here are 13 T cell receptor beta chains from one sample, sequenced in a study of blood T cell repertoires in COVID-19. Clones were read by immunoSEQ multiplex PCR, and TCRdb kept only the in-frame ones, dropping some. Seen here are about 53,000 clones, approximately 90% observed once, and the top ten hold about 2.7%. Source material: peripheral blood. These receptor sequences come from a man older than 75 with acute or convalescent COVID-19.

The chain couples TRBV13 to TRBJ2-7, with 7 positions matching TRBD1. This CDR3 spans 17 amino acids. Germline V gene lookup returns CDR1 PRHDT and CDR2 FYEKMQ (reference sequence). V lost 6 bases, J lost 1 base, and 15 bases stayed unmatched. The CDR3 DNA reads TGTGCCAGCAGACGGACAACAGGGGCGAAGACATCCTACGAGCAGTACTTC. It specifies CASRRTTGAKTSYEQYF.

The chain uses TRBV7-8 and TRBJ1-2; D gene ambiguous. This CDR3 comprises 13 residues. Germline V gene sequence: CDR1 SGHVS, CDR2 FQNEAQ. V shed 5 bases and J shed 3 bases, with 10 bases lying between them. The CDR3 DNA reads TGTGCCAGCAGCGCCAAAACGGACTATGGCTACACCTTC. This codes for CASSAKTDYGYTF.

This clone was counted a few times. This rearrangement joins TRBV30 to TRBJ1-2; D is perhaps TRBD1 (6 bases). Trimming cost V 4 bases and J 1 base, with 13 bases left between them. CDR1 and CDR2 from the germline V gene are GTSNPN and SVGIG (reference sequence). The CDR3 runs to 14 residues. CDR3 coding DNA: TGTGCCTGGATAGGGGACAACCGTAACTATGGCTACACCTTC. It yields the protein CAWIGDNRNYGYTF.

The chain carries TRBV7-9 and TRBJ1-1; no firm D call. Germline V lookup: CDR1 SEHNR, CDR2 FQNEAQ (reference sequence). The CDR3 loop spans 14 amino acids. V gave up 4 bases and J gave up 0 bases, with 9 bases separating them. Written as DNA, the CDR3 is TGTGCCAGCAGCTCACAGAATTTGAACACTGAAGCTTTCTTT. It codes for CASSSQNLNTEAFF.

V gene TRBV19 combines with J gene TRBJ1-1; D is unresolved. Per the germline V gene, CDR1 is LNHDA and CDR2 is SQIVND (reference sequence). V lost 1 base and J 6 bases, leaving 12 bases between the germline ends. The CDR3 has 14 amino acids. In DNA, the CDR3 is TGTGCCAGTAGTATAGGACTCCAGAGCGCTGAAGCTTTCTTT. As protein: CASSIGLQSAEAFF.

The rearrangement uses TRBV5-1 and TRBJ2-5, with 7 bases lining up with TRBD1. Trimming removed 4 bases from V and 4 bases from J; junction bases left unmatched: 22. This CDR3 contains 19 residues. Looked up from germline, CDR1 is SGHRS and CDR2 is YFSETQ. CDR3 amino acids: CASSPRQGGSSQVGETQYF. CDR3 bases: TGCGCCAGCAGCCCGCGACAGGGCGGATCTTCCCAGGTAGGAGAGACCCAGTACTTC.

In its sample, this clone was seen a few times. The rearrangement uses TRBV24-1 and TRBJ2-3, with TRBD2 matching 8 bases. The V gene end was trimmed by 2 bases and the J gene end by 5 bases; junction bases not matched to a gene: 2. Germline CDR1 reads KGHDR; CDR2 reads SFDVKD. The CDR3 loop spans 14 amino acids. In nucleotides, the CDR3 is TGTGCCACCAGTGATTCGGGGGGGTTAGATACGCAGTATTTT. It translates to CATSDSGGLDTQYF.

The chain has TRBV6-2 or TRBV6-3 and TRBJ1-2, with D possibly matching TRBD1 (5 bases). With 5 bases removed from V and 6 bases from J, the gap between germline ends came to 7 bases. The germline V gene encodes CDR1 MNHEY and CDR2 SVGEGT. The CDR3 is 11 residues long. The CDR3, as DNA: TGTGCCAGCAGTCTAGGGGATGGCTACACCTTC. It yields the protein CASSLGDGYTF.

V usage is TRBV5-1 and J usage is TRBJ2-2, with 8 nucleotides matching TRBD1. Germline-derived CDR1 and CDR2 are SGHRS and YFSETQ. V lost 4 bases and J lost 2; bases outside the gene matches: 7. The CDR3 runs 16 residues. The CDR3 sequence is CASSPRTGHNTGELFF. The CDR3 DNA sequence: TGCGCCAGCAGCCCGCGGACAGGGCACAACACCGGGGAGCTGTTTTTT.

The DNA of the CDR3 is TGTGCCAGTACCCAGGCACAGTCGTACCAAGAGACCCAGTACTTC. The encoded protein is CASTQAQSYQETQYF. The J gene is TRBJ2-5, the V gene TRBV2; no definite D call. The length of the CDR3 is 15 residues. CDR1 SNHLY and CDR2 FYNNEI come from the germline V gene. Deletions cut 9 bases from V and 0 bases from J, with 17 bases between.

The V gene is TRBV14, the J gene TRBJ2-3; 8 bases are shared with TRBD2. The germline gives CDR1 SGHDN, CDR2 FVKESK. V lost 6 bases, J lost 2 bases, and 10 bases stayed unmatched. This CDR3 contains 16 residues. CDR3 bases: TGTGCCAGCAGACGCGGGGGGACCCCCCCCACAGATACGCAGTATTTT. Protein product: CASRRGGTPPTDTQYF.

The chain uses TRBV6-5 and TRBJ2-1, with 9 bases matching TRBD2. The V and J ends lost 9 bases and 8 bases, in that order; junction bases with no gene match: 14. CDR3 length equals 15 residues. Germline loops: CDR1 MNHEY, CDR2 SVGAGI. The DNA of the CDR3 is TGTGCCAGTATAGCGGGGGCCGGCGGGGTGGATGAGCAGTTCTTC. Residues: CASIAGAGGVDEQFF.

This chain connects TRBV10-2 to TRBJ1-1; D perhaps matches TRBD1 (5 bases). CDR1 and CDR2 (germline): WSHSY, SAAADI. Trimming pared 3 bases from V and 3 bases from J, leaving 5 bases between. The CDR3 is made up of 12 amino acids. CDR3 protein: CASSDRDTEAFF. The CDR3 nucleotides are TGCGCCAGCAGTGACAGGGACACTGAAGCTTTCTTT.